This entry lists 22 T cell receptor beta chains sequenced from one sample in a study of T cells in Graves' hyperthyroidism and ophthalmopathy. RNA transcripts gave rise to amplified TCR beta CDR3 regions. Using the HTBI primer set, a first-round RT-PCR was run on the TCR CDR3. MiXCR was run by TCRdb on the multiplex PCR reads, yielding one entry per CDR3 protein. The sample carries about 350,000 distinct CDR3 sequences, around 14% recorded once. The sequenced sample was blood. The receptors were gathered from a woman in her twenties or thirties with Graves' hyperthyroidism.

In this sample, this clonotype turned up a few times. The chain links TRBV5-6 to TRBJ1-4; D is undetermined. Germline V gene data show CDR1 as SGHDT and CDR2 as YYEEEE. The V end lost 3 bases, the J end lost 7 bases, and 10 bases lay between the germline ends. CDR3 size: 13 residues. The CDR3 sequence: CASSSGTSEKLFF. In nucleotides, the CDR3 is TGTGCCAGCAGCTCCGGCACATCTGAAAAACTGTTTTTT.

This clonotype was seen ten or more times. This chain links TRBV27 with TRBJ2-7, with 7 bases lining up with TRBD2. CDR3 length equals 14 residues. Germline V gives CDR1 MNHEY, CDR2 SMNVEV (reference sequence). With 2 bases clipped from V and 4 bases from J, the junction kept 5 bases outside the gene matches. The CDR3 reads CASSLRASGYEQYF. CDR3 nucleotide sequence: TGTGCCAGCAGTTTACGGGCTAGCGGATACGAGCAGTACTTC.

This clonotype was seen ten or more times. This rearrangement joins TRBV13 to TRBJ2-1; D possibly corresponds to TRBD2 (5 bases). V dropped 1 base and J dropped 7 bases, with 14 bases sitting between them. The CDR3 totals 15 residues. Germline-derived CDR1 and CDR2 are PRHDT and FYEKMQ (reference sequence). The CDR3 sequence: CASSLERGLGNEQFF. The CDR3 region has the DNA TGTGCCAGCAGCTTAGAACGCGGGCTCGGGAATGAGCAGTTCTTC. Combining the CDR3 with reference TRBV13 and TRBJ2-1 gives the whole variable domain AAGVIQSPRHLIKEKRETATLKCYPIPRHDTVYWYQQGPGQDPQFLISFYEKMQSDKGSIPDRFSAQQFSDYHSELNMSSLELGDSALYFCASSLERGLGNEQFFGPGTRLTVL.

The CDR3 nucleotides read TGTGCCAGCAGCGTAGACCACTCTGGGGCCAACGTCCTGACTTTC. Protein sequence: CASSVDHSGANVLTF. This chain links TRBV9 with TRBJ2-6; D remains ambiguous. Per germline, CDR1 SGDLS and CDR2 YYNGEE. The V end was cut by 0 bases, the J end by 0 bases, with 4 bases between. The CDR3 has 15 residues.

The sample holds a few counts of this clonotype. This rearrangement joins TRBV7-9 to TRBJ2-1, with TRBD2 identical over 8 bases. V was pared by 0 bases and J by 4 bases, with 14 bases of the junction left unmatched. In germline, CDR1 is SEHNR, CDR2 FQNEAQ (reference sequence). The CDR3 runs to 19 residues. The CDR3 here is CASSLARGTAGGPYNEQFF. The CDR3 bases are TGTGCCAGCAGCTTAGCCCGGGGGACGGCGGGAGGACCTTACAATGAGCAGTTCTTC. The full variable domain, its missing parts supplied by reference TRBV7-9 and TRBJ2-1, is DTGVSQNPRHKITKRGQNVTFRCDPISEHNRLYWYRQTLGQGPEFLTYFQNEAQLEKSRLLSDRFSAERPKGSFSTLEIQRTEQGDSAMYLCASSLARGTAGGPYNEQFFGPGTRLTVL.

This rearrangement joins TRBV5-1 to TRBJ2-6; D is perhaps TRBD1 (5 bases). The CDR3 spans 14 residues. CDR1 is SGHRS, CDR2 YFSETQ, per germline. V lost 6 bases to trimming and J lost 3 bases, with 10 bases between them. The DNA for the CDR3 is TGCGCCAGCAACCTTGGACATGGGGCCAACGTCCTGACTTTC. Protein: CASNLGHGANVLTF. The full variable domain, its missing parts supplied by reference TRBV5-1 and TRBJ2-6, is KAGVTQTPRYLIKTRGQQVTLSCSPISGHRSVSWYQQTPGQGLQFLFEYFSETQRNKGNFPGRFSGRQFSNSRSEMNVSTLELGDSALYLCASNLGHGANVLTFGAGSRLTVL.

The chain uses TRBV10-3 and TRBJ1-1; D is uncertain. Germline values: CDR1 ENHRY, CDR2 SYGVKD. This CDR3 has 17 amino acids. The V and J ends lost 7 bases and 5 bases respectively, with 26 bases between them. The CDR3 protein is CAITPQSVERKRTEAFF. CDR3 DNA sequence: TGTGCCATCACCCCCCAAAGTGTCGAGAGGAAAAGGACTGAAGCTTTCTTT.

This chain connects TRBV15 to TRBJ2-2; TRBD1 agrees at 8 bases. V lost 4 bases, J lost 6 bases, and 10 bases stayed unmatched. The germline CDR1 and CDR2 sequences are LNHNV and YYDKDF (reference sequence). This CDR3 has 16 amino acids. The CDR3 spells CATSNLRQGRAGELFF. CDR3 coding DNA: TGTGCCACCAGCAACCTTAGACAGGGGAGAGCCGGGGAGCTGTTTTTT.

The rearrangement links TRBV5-4 to TRBJ1-1; D is ambiguous. Trimming stripped 1 base from V and 0 bases from J, with 19 bases between. The CDR3 loop spans 18 amino acids. The V gene's germline CDR1 is SGHNT and CDR2 YYREEE (reference sequence). The CDR3, as DNA: TGTGCCAGCAGCTTGATGGGAGGTGGCAGTCCCATGAACACTGAAGCTTTCTTT. Its translation: CASSLMGGGSPMNTEAFF.

In its sample, this clonotype was seen many times. The V and J genes are TRBV27 and TRBJ2-5; no clear D gene. V was pared by 8 bases and J by 2 bases, with 9 bases between. This CDR3 has 12 residues. Germline lookup yields CDR1 MNHEY and CDR2 SMNVEV (reference sequence). The CDR3 protein is CASWQRQETQYF. The DNA of the CDR3 is TGTGCCAGCTGGCAGAGACAAGAGACCCAGTACTTC.

This clonotype was picked up many times. The chain is built from TRBV10-3 and TRBJ2-7; 8 bases map to TRBD2. With 10 bases clipped from V and 3 bases from J, the junction kept 8 bases outside the gene matches. Germline CDR1 is ENHRY and CDR2 is SYGVKD. The CDR3 is 13 residues long. The CDR3 region has the DNA TGTGCCACTTACACCGGGACTAGCTACGAGCAGTACTTC. This translates into CATYTGTSYEQYF.

This clonotype has a handful of counts. The rearrangement links TRBV6-1 to TRBJ2-1, with TRBD1 matching over 7 bases. The germline gives CDR1 MNHNS, CDR2 SASEGT. CDR3 length: 17 residues. V dropped 5 bases and J dropped 5; count of bases not matched to a gene: 15. CDR3 DNA: TGTGCCAGCAGTAAGAAACCTGCCGGGACAGCCAACAATGAGCAGTTCTTC. It yields the protein CASSKKPAGTANNEQFF.

The table lists this clonotype with many counts. The chain combines TRBV2 with TRBJ1-5; TRBD1 aligns across 10 bases. Per the germline V gene, CDR1 is SNHLY and CDR2 is FYNNEI. Trimming at V came to 6 bases and at J to 3 bases, leaving 5 bases not matched to a gene. The CDR3 has 15 amino acids. The CDR3 region is CASRGQGIINQPQHF. The CDR3 DNA reads as TGTGCCAGCAGGGGACAGGGGATCATCAATCAGCCCCAGCATTTT.

This clonotype showed up just a few times. DNA of the CDR3: TGTGCCAGCAGTTACGACAGCTATATTTCTGGGGCCAACGTCCTGACTTTC. As protein: CASSYDSYISGANVLTF. The chain uses TRBV6-2 or TRBV6-3 and TRBJ2-6, with a tentative D call TRBD1 (5 bases). CDR1 and CDR2 from the germline V gene are MNHEY and SVGEGT. This CDR3 region has 17 residues. Between the trimmed V and J ends, which lost 2 bases and 1 base, there was a span of 12 bases.

The sample holds many counts of this clonotype. This rearrangement joins TRBV10-2 to TRBJ2-1; a possible D gene is TRBD2 (5 bases). CDR3 length: 13 amino acids. Per the germline V gene, CDR1 is WSHSY and CDR2 is SAAADI. V was cut by 6 bases and J by 9 bases, with 15 bases left in between. Written as DNA, the CDR3 is TGCGCCAGCAGGGGAGACCTAGCCCGTGAGCAGTTCTTC. It specifies CASRGDLAREQFF.

The rearrangement links TRBV19 to TRBJ1-1; TRBD1 aligns across 11 bases. V shed 7 bases, J shed 4 bases, and the junction held 5 bases outside the gene matches. Germline V gene lookup returns CDR1 LNHDA and CDR2 SQIVND (reference sequence). The CDR3 has 14 residues. The CDR3 nucleotides are TGTGCCAGTAAGCGGGGGACAGGGGGCACTGAAGCTTTCTTT. Protein: CASKRGTGGTEAFF.

This clonotype occurred a few times. Germline and junction disagree at one end, which may indicate a read error. The V call is TRBV6-4, the J call TRBJ2-5; D not resolved. The germline CDR1 and CDR2 sequences are MRHNA and SNTAGT. CDR3 length: 15 amino acids. CDR3 amino acids: CASSYSNGLGETQYF. The DNA for the CDR3 is TGTGCCAGCAGTTACTCGAACGGCCTGGGGGAGACCCAGTACTTC.

The chain uses TRBV20-1 and TRBJ1-2; D unclear. Between the trimmed V and J ends, which lost 6 bases and 7 bases, there was a span of 6 bases. Germline V CDR1 and CDR2: DFQATT, SNEGSKA (reference sequence). The CDR3 is made up of 9 amino acids. The CDR3 DNA is TGCAGTGCCACGAGTGGCTACACCTTC. Translating gives CSATSGYTF.

This clonotype was seen a few times. The chain has TRBV9 and TRBJ2-3, with a weak D call TRBD2 (6 bases). The CDR3 is made up of 16 amino acids. Germline V gene lookup returns CDR1 SGDLS and CDR2 YYNGEE. Trimming took 0 bases from V and 3 from J, leaving 14 bases between them. DNA of the CDR3: TGTGCCAGCAGCGTAGCAGGTCTAGCGAGTACAGATACGCAGTATTTT. The encoded protein is CASSVAGLASTDTQYF.

This clonotype was observed many times. The rearrangement uses TRBV12-3 or TRBV12-4 and TRBJ1-3, with TRBD1 matching 7 bases. The CDR3 covers 12 residues. The V gene end was trimmed by 6 bases and the J gene end by 8 bases; junction bases not matched to a gene: 4. DNA for the CDR3: TGTGCCAGCAGGAGAGACAGGGACACCATATATTTT. This sequence encodes CASRRDRDTIYF.

Only a few counts were recorded for this clonotype. The chain links TRBV4-1 to TRBJ1-5; a possible D gene is TRBD1 (5 bases). V was trimmed by 1 base and J by 7 bases, leaving 11 bases between them. The CDR3 covers 14 residues. Germline CDR1 MGHRA, CDR2 YSYEKL. This CDR3 is CASSQVGVGQPQHF. CDR3 nucleotide sequence: TGCGCCAGCAGCCAAGTAGGGGTCGGACAGCCCCAGCATTTT.

The chain has TRBV18 and TRBJ2-5; 7 bases fit TRBD1. Per the germline V gene, CDR1 is KGHSH and CDR2 is LQKENI. After removal of 1 base from V and 5 bases from J, the junction contained 7 bases not matched to a gene. The CDR3 length is 15 residues. The CDR3 here is CASSPRQGDEETQYF. The CDR3, as DNA: TGTGCCAGCTCACCACGACAGGGTGATGAGGAGACCCAGTACTTC.